A single sample is the source of the 18 T cell receptor beta chains below, sequenced in a study of blood T cell repertoires in COVID-19. Assay used: immunoSEQ multiplex PCR; TCRdb lists only in-frame clones, some missing. The sample holds 380,000 or so clones, 89% seen once. Sequencing used peripheral blood. The receptors originated from a man in his forties with acute or convalescent COVID-19.

The chain recombines TRBV13 with TRBJ2-6, with D possibly being TRBD2 (6 bases). The CDR3 is 18 amino acids. With 2 bases removed from V and 0 bases from J, the gap between germline ends came to 14 bases. Germline V gives CDR1 PRHDT, CDR2 FYEKMQ (reference sequence). The CDR3 spells CASSLPGGESSGANVLTF. CDR3 bases: TGTGCCAGCAGCTTACCTGGCGGGGAGTCCTCTGGGGCCAACGTCCTGACTTTC.

This chain connects TRBV6-1 to TRBJ1-5, with a weak D call TRBD1 (5 bases). Germline V CDR1 and CDR2: MNHNS, SASEGT. This CDR3 is 15 amino acids long. V was shortened by 1 base and J by 4 bases, with 11 bases between the two germline ends. The CDR3, as DNA: TGTGCCAGCAGTGAAGTTTGGGGCACTAATCAGCCCCAGCATTTT. It encodes CASSEVWGTNQPQHF.

V and J are TRBV28 and TRBJ2-1; TRBD1 might be the D (6 bases). This CDR3 spans 16 amino acids. CDR1 MDHEN and CDR2 SYDVKM come from the germline V gene. The V gene lost 6 bases and the J gene lost 4 bases, with 19 bases spanning the gap. In nucleotides, the CDR3 is TGTGCCAGCAGCACAAGTCCGGGACAAGTATACAATGAGCAGTTCTTC. Protein product: CASSTSPGQVYNEQFF.

J is TRBJ1-2 and V is TRBV28; 8 nucleotides line up with TRBD1. J gave up 3 bases and V 2 bases, and 8 bases lay outside the gene matches. The germline CDR1 and CDR2 sequences are MDHEN and SYDVKM. The CDR3 has 16 residues. CDR3 residues: CASSLTQGAGDYGYTF. The CDR3 nucleotides are TGTGCCAGCAGTTTAACCCAGGGGGCGGGGGACTATGGCTACACCTTC.

The chain recombines TRBV6-2 or TRBV6-3 with TRBJ1-5; the match to TRBD1 covers 10 bases. Looked up from germline, CDR1 is MNHEY and CDR2 is SVGEGT. V shed 5 bases, J shed 2 bases, and the junction held 6 bases outside the gene matches. The CDR3 is 16 residues long. The CDR3 sequence: CASSHVDRGGNQPQHF. The CDR3 DNA is TGTGCCAGCAGTCATGTGGACAGGGGGGGCAATCAGCCCCAGCATTTT.

The J gene is TRBJ2-3, the V gene TRBV12-2; TRBD1 is the table's D call, not checked against the DNA. TRBV12-2 is termed a pseudogene. The CDR3 consists of 16 residues. CDR3 bases: TGTGCAAGTCGCTTAAGTGCAGGGTTAAAGACAGATACGCAGTATTTT. This gives the protein CASRLSAGLKTDTQYF.

V usage is TRBV2 and J usage is TRBJ2-7; 9 bases line up with TRBD1. The ends lost 8 bases at V and 6 bases at J; junction bases unmatched: 8. This CDR3 contains 13 residues. CDR1 and CDR2 from the germline V gene are SNHLY and FYNNEI. The CDR3 region is CASGGQGRVEQYF. In DNA, the CDR3 is TGTGCCAGCGGCGGACAGGGGAGAGTCGAGCAGTACTTC.

The chain recombines TRBV28 with TRBJ1-1; 8 bases match TRBD1. The CDR3 runs to 14 residues. The germline CDR1 and CDR2 sequences are MDHEN and SYDVKM. The V and J ends lost 6 bases and 0 bases, in that order; junction bases with no gene match: 3. Here the CDR3 DNA reads TGTGCCAGCAGAACGGGACAGGTGAACACTGAAGCTTTCTTT. It codes for CASRTGQVNTEAFF.

The chain recombines TRBV11-1 with TRBJ2-1; TRBD2 aligns across 10 bases. The CDR3 is 15 amino acids. The V gene end was trimmed by 2 bases and the J gene end by 5 bases; junction bases not matched to a gene: 3. Germline V gene data show CDR1 as SGHAT and CDR2 as FQDESV (reference sequence). As DNA, the CDR3 is TGTGCCAGCAGCTTAAGGCTAGCGGGAGACAATGAGCAGTTCTTC. Protein sequence: CASSLRLAGDNEQFF.

The chain couples TRBV11-2 to TRBJ2-2; TRBD2 matches at 9 bases. The J segment lost 0 bases and the V segment lost 1 base, leaving 6 bases of the junction unmatched. CDR3 length: 18 residues. Germline values: CDR1 SGHAT, CDR2 FQNNGV. The CDR3 DNA follows: TGTGCCAGCAGCTTAGCGGTAGCGGGAGTATCGAACACCGGGGAGCTGTTTTTT. Its protein is CASSLAVAGVSNTGELFF. Variable domain in full (rest from reference TRBV11-2 and TRBJ2-2): EAGVAQSPRYKIIEKRQSVAFWCNPISGHATLYWYQQILGQGPKLLIQFQNNGVVDDSQLPKDRFSAERLKGVDSTLKIQPAKLEDSAVYLCASSLAVAGVSNTGELFFGEGSRLTVL.

The rearrangement joins TRBV27 to TRBJ2-2, with D perhaps matching TRBD1 (5 bases). This CDR3 is built from 13 residues. With 8 bases removed from V and 7 bases from J, the gap between germline ends came to 14 bases. Germline lookup yields CDR1 MNHEY and CDR2 SMNVEV (reference sequence). Here the CDR3 DNA reads TGTGCCAGCGGGGCGAGAAAGGGCGGGGAGCTGTTTTTT. Translated: CASGARKGGELFF.

This chain connects TRBV7-9 to TRBJ1-4; 7 bases line up with TRBD1. This CDR3 contains 14 residues. Germline lookup yields CDR1 SEHNR and CDR2 FQNEAQ (reference sequence). Trimming at V came to 4 bases and at J to 3 bases, leaving 2 bases not matched to a gene. CDR3 sequence (DNA): TGTGCCAGCAGCTCGCAGGGGGCTAATGAAAAACTGTTTTTT. This gives the protein CASSSQGANEKLFF.

The V call is TRBV28, the J call TRBJ2-3; 9 bases map to TRBD2. V shed 3 bases, J shed 6 bases, and the junction held 16 bases outside the gene matches. The CDR3 contains 18 residues. Germline assignment: CDR1 MDHEN and CDR2 SYDVKM. In nucleotides, the CDR3 is TGTGCCAGCAGTTTGTCTCACCCGGGACTAGCCCAATGGGATACGCAGTATTTT. This translates into CASSLSHPGLAQWDTQYF.

The J gene is TRBJ2-3, the V gene TRBV6-5; D not certain. This CDR3 is built from 13 residues. Trimming removed 8 bases at V and 6 bases at J, with 15 bases between. Germline lookup yields CDR1 MNHEY and CDR2 SVGAGI. CDR3 sequence: CASAPPAEDTQYF. CDR3 nucleotide sequence: TGTGCCAGCGCCCCCCCGGCGGAGGATACGCAGTATTTT.

V and J are TRBV6-5 and TRBJ2-7; tentative D call: TRBD2 (6 bases). CDR1 is MNHEY and CDR2 is SVGAGI in the germline V gene. CDR3 length equals 15 residues. Between the trimmed V and J ends, which lost 0 bases and 3 bases, there was a span of 12 bases. For the CDR3, the DNA is TGTGCCAGCAGTTACTCGACTGGGGGGATCTACGAGCAGTACTTC. Translating it yields CASSYSTGGIYEQYF.

The chain is built from TRBV2 and TRBJ1-3; D is perhaps TRBD1 (5 bases). Germline V CDR1 and CDR2: SNHLY, FYNNEI. The CDR3 loop spans 17 amino acids. Trimming removed 6 bases at V and 4 bases at J, with 22 bases between. The CDR3 spells CASRQGTPSVSGNTIYF. For the CDR3, the DNA is TGTGCCAGCAGGCAGGGTACCCCGTCAGTTTCAGGAAACACCATATATTTT.

In DNA form, the CDR3 reads TGCGCCAGCAGCTGGGGCCGGTGGCTAGCGGCCTACAATGAGCAGTTCTTC. Amino acids: CASSWGRWLAAYNEQFF. The rearrangement joins TRBV5-1 to TRBJ2-1; 7 nucleotides agree with TRBD2. The V segment lost 3 bases and the J segment 2 bases; nucleotides outside the gene matches: 11. This CDR3 spans 17 amino acids. Germline CDR1 SGHRS, CDR2 YFSETQ.

The V gene is TRBV2, the J gene TRBJ2-3; a weak D match, TRBD2 (6 bases). This CDR3 is 14 amino acids long. V was cut by 3 bases and J by 6 bases, with 13 bases left in between. Germline lookup yields CDR1 SNHLY and CDR2 FYNNEI. The CDR3 nucleotides are TGTGCCAGCAGTGAGGAGGGGTCGGGGGATACGCAGTATTTT. Its translation: CASSEEGSGDTQYF.